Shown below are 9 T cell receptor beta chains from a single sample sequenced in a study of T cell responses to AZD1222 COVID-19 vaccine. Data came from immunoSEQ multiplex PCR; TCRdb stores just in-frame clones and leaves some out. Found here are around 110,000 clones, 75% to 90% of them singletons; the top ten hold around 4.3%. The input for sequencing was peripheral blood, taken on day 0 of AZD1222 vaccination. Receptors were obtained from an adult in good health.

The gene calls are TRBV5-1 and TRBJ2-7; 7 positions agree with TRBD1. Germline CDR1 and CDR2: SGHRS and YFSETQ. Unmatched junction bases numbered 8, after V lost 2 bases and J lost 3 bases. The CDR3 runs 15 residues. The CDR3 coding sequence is TGCGCCAGCAGCTTAACGACAGGGTCAGACTACGAGCAGTACTTC. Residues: CASSLTTGSDYEQYF. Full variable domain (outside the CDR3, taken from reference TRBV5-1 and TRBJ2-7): KAGVTQTPRYLIKTRGQQVTLSCSPISGHRSVSWYQQTPGQGLQFLFEYFSETQRNKGNFPGRFSGRQFSNSRSEMNVSTLELGDSALYLCASSLTTGSDYEQYFGPGTRLTVT.

The CDR3 spells CASSRGQGVYNSPLHF. As DNA, the CDR3 is TGTGCCAGCAGTCGGGGACAGGGGGTATACAATTCACCCCTCCACTTT. This rearrangement joins TRBV6-6 to TRBJ1-6; 11 bases match TRBD1. The CDR3 covers 16 residues. Trimming removed 5 bases from V and 7 bases from J; junction bases left unmatched: 7. Germline CDR1 and CDR2: MNHNY and SVGAGI (reference sequence).

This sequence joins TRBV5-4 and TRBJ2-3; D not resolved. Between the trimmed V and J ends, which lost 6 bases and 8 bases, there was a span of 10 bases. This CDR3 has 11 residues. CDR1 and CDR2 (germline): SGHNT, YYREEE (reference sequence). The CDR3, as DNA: TGTGCCAGCACCCGGGCCGGTACGCAGTATTTT. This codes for CASTRAGTQYF.

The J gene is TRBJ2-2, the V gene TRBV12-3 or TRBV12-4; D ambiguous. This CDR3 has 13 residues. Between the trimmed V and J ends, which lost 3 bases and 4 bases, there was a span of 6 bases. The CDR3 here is CASSFGSTGELFF. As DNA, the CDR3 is TGTGCCAGCAGTTTTGGTAGCACCGGGGAGCTGTTTTTT.

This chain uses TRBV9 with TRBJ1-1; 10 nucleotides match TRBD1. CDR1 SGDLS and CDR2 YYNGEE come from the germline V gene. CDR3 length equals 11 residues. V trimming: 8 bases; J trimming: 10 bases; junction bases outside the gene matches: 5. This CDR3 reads CASGTGVGAFF. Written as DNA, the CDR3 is TGTGCCAGTGGGACAGGGGTGGGAGCTTTCTTT.

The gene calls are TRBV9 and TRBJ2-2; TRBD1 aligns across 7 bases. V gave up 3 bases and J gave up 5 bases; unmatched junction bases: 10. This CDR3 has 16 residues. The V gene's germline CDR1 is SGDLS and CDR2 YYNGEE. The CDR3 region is CASSANRGVGTGELFF. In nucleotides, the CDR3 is TGTGCCAGCAGCGCCAACAGGGGCGTCGGGACCGGGGAGCTGTTTTTT.

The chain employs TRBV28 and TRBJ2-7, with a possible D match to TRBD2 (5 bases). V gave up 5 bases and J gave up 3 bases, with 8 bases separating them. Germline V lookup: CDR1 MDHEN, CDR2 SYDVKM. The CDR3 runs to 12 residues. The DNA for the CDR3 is TGTGCCAGCAGTCGGGGATTCTACGAGCAGTACTTC. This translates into CASSRGFYEQYF.

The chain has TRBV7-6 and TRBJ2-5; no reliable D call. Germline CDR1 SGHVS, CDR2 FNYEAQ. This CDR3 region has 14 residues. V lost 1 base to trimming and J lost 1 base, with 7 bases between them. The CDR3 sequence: CASSLGYSQETQYF. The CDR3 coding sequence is TGTGCCAGCAGCTTAGGGTACAGCCAAGAGACCCAGTACTTC.

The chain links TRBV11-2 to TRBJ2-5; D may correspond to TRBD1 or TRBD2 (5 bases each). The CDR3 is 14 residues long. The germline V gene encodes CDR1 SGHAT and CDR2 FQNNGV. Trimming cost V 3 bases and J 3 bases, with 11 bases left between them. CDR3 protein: CASSFRDQEETQYF. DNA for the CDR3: TGTGCCAGCAGCTTCAGGGACCAGGAAGAGACCCAGTACTTC.